This TCR beta chain was found in a study of OX40 agonist ivuxolimab in advanced cancers. This clone was observed a few times. Its antigen is unidentified. Autoimmune disease history or systemic immunosuppression excluded patients. Overall study findings and caveats: Researchers report that CD8+ T cells had, on average, more expanded clones than CD4+. Undetermined was the antigen specificity of the expanded peripheral T cells.

Between the trimmed V and J ends, which lost 6 bases and 6 bases, there was a span of 17 bases. There are 14 residues in the CDR3. CDR1 and CDR2 (germline): MNHNY, SVGAGI (reference sequence). Here immunoSEQ multiplex PCR was the method, and the copy in TCRdb shows in-frame clones only, minus some. The repertoire includes about 73,000 clones, about 81% of them detected once, and approximately 2.4% sits in the top ten. Sequenced here: CD4+ or CD8+ T cells sorted from blood, sampled in a trial of the OX40 agonist ivuxolimab. V usage is TRBV6-6 and J usage is TRBJ1-1; a possible D gene is TRBD1 (5 bases). The clonotype was recovered from an adult with an advanced solid tumor such as melanoma, head and neck, liver or kidney cancer. Here the CDR3 DNA reads TGTGCCAGCAGCATACCGGGACCACCGGCTGAAGCTTTCTTT. It codes for CASSIPGPPAEAFF.